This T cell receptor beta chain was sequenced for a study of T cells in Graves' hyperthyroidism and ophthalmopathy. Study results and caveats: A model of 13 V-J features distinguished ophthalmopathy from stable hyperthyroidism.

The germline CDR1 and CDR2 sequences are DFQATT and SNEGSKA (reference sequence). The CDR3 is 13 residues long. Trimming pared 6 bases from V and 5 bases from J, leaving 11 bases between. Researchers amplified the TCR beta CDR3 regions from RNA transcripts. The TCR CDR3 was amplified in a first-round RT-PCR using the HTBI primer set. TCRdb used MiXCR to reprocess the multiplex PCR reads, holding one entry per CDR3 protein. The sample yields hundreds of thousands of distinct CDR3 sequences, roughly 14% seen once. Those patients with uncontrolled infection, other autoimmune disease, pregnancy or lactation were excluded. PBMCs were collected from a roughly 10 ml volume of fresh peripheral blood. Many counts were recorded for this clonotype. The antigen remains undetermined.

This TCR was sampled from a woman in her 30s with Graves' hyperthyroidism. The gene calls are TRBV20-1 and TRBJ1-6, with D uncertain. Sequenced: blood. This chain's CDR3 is CSASVGNNSPLHF. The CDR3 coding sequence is TGCAGTGCCAGTGTGGGGAATAATTCACCCCTCCACTTT.